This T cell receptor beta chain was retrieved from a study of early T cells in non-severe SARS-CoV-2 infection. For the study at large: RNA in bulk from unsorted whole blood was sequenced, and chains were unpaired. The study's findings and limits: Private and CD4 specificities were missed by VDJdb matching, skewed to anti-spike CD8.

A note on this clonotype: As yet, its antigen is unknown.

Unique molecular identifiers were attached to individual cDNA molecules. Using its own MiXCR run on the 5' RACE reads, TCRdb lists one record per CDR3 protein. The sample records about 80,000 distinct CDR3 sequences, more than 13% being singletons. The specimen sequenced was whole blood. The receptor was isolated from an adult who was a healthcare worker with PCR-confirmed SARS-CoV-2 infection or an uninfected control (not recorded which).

For the CDR3, the DNA is TGTGCCAGCAGCCAAGGACAGGGCGCAGAGGGCTATGGCTACACCTTC. It codes for CASSQGQGAEGYGYTF. The V gene is TRBV28, the J gene TRBJ1-2; TRBD1 aligns across 8 bases. Germline CDR1 and CDR2: MDHEN and SYDVKM. The CDR3 sequence is 16 residues long. After removal of 6 bases from V and 4 bases from J, the junction contained 13 bases not matched to a gene.